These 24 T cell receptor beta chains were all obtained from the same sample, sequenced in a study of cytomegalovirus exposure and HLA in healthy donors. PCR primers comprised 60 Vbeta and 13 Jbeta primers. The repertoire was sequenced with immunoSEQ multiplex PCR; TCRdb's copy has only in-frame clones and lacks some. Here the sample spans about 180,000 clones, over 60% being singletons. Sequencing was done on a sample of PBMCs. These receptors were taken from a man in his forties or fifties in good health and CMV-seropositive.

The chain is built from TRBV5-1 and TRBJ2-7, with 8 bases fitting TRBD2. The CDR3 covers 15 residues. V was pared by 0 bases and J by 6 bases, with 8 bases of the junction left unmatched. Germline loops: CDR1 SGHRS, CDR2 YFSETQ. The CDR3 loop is CASSLAGLELGEQYF. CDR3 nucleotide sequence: TGCGCCAGCAGCTTGGCGGGACTAGAGTTGGGCGAGCAGTACTTC.

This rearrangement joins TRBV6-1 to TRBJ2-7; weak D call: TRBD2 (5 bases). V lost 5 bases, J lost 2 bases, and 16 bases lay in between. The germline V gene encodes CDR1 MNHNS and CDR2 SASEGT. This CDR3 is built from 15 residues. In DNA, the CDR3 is TGTGCCAGCAGTAAAATGGGAGTGTCACCCTACGAGCAGTACTTC. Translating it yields CASSKMGVSPYEQYF.

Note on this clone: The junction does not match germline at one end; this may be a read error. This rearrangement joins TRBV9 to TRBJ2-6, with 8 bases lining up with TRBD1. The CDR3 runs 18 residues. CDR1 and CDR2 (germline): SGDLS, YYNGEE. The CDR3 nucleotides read TGTGCCAGCAGCGTAGTGTGGACAGGGCGCTCTGGGGCCAACGGCCTGACTTTC. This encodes CASSVVWTGRSGANGLTF.

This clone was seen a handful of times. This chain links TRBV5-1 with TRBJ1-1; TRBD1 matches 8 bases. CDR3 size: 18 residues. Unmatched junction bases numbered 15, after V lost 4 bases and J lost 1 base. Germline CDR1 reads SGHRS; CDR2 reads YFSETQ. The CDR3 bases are TGCGCCAGCAGCCCGGGCCTACAGGACAGGGCTTGGAACACTGAAGCTTTCTTT. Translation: CASSPGLQDRAWNTEAFF.

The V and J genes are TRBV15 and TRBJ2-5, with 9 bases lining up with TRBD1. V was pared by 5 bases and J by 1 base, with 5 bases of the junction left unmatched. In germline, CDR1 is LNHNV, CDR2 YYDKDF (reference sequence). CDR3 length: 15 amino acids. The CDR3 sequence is CATSADRGSQETQYF. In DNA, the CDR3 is TGTGCCACCAGCGCTGACAGGGGGTCCCAAGAGACCCAGTACTTC.

As DNA, the CDR3 is TGCGCCAGCAGCGGCGGGACAGGGGGCCAACGAAGTTACGAGCAGTACTTC. Amino acids: CASSGGTGGQRSYEQYF. The chain combines TRBV10-2 with TRBJ2-7; 12 nucleotides match TRBD1. This CDR3 region has 17 residues. The germline V gene has CDR1 WSHSY and CDR2 SAAADI. Unmatched junction bases numbered 13, after V lost 6 bases and J lost 4 bases.

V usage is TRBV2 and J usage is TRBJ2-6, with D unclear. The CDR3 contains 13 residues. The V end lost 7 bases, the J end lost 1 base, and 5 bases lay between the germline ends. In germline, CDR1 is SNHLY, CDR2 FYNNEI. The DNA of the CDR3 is TGTGCCAGCATTAAATCTGGGGCCAACGTCCTGACTTTC. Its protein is CASIKSGANVLTF. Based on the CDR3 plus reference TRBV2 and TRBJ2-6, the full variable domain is EPEVTQTPSHQVTQMGQEVILRCVPISNHLYFYWYRQILGQKVEFLVSFYNNEISEKSEIFDDQFSVERPDGSNFTLKIRSTKLEDSAMYFCASIKSGANVLTFGAGSRLTVL.

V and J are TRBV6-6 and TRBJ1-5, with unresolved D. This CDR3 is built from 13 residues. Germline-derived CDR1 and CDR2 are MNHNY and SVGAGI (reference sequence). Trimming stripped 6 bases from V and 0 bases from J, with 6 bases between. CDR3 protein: CASRLHSNQPQHF. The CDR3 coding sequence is TGTGCCAGCAGGTTACATAGCAATCAGCCCCAGCATTTT.

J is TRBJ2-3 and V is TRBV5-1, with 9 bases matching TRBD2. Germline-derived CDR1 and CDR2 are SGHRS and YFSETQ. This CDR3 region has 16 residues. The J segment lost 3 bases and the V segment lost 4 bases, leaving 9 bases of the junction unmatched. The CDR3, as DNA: TGCGCCAGCAGCCTGGTAGCGGGAGCTTATACAGATACGCAGTATTTT. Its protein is CASSLVAGAYTDTQYF.

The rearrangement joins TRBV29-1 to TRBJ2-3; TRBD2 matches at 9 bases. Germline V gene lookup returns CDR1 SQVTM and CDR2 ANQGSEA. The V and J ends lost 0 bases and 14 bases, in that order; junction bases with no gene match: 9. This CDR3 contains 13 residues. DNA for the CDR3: TGCAGCGTTGAAGATGCGGGAGGGCCTCTTCCGTATTTT. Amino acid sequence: CSVEDAGGPLPYF.

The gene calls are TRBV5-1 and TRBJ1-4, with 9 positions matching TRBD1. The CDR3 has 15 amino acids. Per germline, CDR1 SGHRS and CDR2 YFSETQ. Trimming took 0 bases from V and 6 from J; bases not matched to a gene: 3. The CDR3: CASSLDRTGDEKLFF. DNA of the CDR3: TGCGCCAGCAGCTTGGATAGGACAGGGGATGAAAAACTGTTTTTT. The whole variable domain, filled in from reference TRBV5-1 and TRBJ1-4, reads KAGVTQTPRYLIKTRGQQVTLSCSPISGHRSVSWYQQTPGQGLQFLFEYFSETQRNKGNFPGRFSGRQFSNSRSEMNVSTLELGDSALYLCASSLDRTGDEKLFFGSGTQLSVL.

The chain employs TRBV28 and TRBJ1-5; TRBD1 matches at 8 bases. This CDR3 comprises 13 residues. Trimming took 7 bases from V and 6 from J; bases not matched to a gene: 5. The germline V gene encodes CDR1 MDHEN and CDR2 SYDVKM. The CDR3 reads CASTPGTGQPQHF. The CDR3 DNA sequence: TGTGCCAGCACCCCCGGGACAGGTCAGCCCCAGCATTTT.

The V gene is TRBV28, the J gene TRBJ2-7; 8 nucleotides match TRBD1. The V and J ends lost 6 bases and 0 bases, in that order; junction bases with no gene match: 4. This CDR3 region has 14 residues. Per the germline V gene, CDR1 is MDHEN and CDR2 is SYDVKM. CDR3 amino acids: CASRSTGVSYEQYF. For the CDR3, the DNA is TGTGCCAGCAGGTCGACAGGGGTCTCCTACGAGCAGTACTTC.

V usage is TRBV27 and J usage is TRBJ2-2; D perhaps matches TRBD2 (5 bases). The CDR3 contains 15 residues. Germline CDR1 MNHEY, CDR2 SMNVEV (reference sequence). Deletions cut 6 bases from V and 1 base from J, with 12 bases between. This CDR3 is CASRTGRGNTGELFF. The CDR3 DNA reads TGTGCCAGCAGGACCGGACGGGGGAACACCGGGGAGCTGTTTTTT.

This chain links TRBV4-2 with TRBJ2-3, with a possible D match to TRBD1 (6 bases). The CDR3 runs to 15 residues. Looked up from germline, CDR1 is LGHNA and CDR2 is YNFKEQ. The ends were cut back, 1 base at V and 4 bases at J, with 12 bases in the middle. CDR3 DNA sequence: TGTGCCAGCAGCCAAGGGGGGCCCGGCCCAGATACGCAGTATTTT. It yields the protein CASSQGGPGPDTQYF.

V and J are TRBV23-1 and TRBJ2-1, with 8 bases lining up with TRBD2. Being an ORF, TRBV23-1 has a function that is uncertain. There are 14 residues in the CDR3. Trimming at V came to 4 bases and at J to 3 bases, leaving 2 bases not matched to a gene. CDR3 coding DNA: TGCGCCAGCAGTCCTAGCGGGTTCTACAATGAGCAGTTCTTC. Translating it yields CASSPSGFYNEQFF.

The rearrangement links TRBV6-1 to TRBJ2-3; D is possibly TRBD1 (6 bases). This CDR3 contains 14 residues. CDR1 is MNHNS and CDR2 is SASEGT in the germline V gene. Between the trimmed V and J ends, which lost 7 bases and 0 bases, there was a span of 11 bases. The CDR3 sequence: CASTTDRSTDTQYF. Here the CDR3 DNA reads TGTGCCAGCACCACAGACAGGAGCACAGATACGCAGTATTTT.

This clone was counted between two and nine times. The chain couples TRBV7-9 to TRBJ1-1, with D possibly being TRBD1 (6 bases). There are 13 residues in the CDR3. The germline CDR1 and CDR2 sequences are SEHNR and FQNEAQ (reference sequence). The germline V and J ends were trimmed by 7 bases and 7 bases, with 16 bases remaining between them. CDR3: CASTYPGQIEAFF. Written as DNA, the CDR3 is TGTGCCAGCACCTATCCGGGACAAATTGAAGCTTTCTTT.

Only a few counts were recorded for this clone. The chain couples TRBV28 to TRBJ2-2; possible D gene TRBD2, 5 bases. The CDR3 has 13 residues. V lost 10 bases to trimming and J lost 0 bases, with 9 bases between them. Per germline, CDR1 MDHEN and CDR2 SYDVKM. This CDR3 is CATTGANTGELFF. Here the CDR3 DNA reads TGTGCCACCACCGGGGCGAACACCGGGGAGCTGTTTTTT.

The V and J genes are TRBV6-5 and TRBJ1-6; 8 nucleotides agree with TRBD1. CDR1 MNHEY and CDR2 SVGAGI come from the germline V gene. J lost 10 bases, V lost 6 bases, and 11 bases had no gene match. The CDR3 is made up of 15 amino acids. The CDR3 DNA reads TGTGCCAGCAGGGGACAGGCGGGTATCGAGTCACCCCTCCACTTT. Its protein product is CASRGQAGIESPLHF.

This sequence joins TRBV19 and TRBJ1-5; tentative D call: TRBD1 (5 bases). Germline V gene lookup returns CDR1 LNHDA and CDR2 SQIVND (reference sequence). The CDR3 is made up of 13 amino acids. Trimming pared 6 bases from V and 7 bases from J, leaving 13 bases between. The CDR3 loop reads CASRGREGQPQHF. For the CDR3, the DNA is TGTGCCAGTAGGGGGCGGGAGGGCCAGCCCCAGCATTTT.

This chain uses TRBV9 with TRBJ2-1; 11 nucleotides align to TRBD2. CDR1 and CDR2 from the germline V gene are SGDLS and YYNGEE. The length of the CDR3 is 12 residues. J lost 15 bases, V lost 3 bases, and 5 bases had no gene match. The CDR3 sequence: CASSASSGRLFF. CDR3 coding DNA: TGTGCCAGCAGCGCATCTAGCGGGAGGCTGTTCTTC.

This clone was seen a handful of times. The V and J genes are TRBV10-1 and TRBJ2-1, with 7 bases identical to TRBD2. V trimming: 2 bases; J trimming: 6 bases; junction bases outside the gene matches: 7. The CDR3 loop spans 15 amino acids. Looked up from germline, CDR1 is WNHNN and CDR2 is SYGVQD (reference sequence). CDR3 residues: CASSERVAGSNEQFF. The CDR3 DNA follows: TGCGCCAGCAGTGAGAGGGTAGCGGGTAGCAATGAGCAGTTCTTC.

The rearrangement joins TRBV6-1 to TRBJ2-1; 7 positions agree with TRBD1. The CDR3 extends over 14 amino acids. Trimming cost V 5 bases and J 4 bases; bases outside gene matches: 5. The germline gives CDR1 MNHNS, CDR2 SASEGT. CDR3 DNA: TGTGCCAGCAGTAACAGGGGCCCTTACAATGAGCAGTTCTTC. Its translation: CASSNRGPYNEQFF.